This T cell receptor beta chain was captured by sequencing in a study of T cells in Graves' hyperthyroidism and ophthalmopathy. The study, taken as a whole, reports: Stable hyperthyroidism and ophthalmopathy were separated using 13 V-J signatures.

The CDR3 extends over 17 amino acids. The junction had 7 bases not matched to a gene; V was cut back by 0 bases and J by 0 bases. Authors of the study amplified TCR beta CDR3 regions from RNA transcripts. HTBI primers were used for first-round RT-PCR of the TCR CDR3. TCRdb analysed the multiplex PCR reads with MiXCR anew, one entry per CDR3 protein. The sample lists roughly 420,000 distinct CDR3 sequences, approximately 15% occurring once. Diagnoses used clinical symptoms, serum thyroxine and TRAb, thyroid ultrasound and orbital computed tomography. Extraction of PBMCs used 8.5 to 10 ml of fresh peripheral blood. This clonotype showed up many times. Its antigen is not known.

The sequence was obtained from a young woman with Graves' hyperthyroidism. The sequencing input was blood. The V gene is TRBV12-3 or TRBV12-4, the J gene TRBJ2-5; 7 nucleotides agree with TRBD1. The CDR3 loop is CASSLAPTGEYQETQYF. The CDR3 DNA reads as TGTGCCAGCAGTTTAGCGCCCACAGGGGAGTACCAAGAGACCCAGTACTTC.